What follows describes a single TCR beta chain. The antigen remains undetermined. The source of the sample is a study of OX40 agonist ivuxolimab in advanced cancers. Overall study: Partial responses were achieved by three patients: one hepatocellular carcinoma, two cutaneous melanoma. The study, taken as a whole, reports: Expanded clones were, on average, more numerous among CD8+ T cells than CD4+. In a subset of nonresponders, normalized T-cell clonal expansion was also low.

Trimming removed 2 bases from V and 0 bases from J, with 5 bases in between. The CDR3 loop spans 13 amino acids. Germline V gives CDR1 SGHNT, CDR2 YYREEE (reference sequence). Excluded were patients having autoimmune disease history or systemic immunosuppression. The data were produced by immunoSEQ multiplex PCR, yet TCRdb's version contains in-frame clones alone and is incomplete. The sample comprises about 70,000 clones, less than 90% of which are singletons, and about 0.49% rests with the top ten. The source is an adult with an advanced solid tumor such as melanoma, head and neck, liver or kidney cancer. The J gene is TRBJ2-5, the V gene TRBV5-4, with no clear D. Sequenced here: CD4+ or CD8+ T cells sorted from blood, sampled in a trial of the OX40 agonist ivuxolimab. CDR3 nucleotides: TGTGCCAGCAGCTTAACGGACCAAGAGACCCAGTACTTC. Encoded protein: CASSLTDQETQYF.